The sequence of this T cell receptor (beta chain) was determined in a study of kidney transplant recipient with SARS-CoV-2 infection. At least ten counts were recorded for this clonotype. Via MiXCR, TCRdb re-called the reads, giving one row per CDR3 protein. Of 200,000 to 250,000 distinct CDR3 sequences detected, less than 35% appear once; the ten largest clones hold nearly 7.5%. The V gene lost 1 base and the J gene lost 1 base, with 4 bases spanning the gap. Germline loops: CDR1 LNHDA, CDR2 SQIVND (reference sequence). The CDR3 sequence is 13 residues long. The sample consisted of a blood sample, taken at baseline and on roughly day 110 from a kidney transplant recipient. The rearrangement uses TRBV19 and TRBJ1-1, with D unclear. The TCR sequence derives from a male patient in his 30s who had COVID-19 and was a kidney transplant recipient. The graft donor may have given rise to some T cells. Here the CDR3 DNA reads TGTGCCAGTAGTATAGCACAGAACACTGAAGCTTTCTTT. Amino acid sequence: CASSIAQNTEAFF.